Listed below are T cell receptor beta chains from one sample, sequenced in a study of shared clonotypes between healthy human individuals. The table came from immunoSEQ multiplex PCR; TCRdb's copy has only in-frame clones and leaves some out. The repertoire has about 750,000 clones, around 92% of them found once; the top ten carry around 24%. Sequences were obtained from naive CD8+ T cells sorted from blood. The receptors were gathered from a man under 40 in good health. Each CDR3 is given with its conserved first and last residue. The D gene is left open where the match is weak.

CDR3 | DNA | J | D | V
CASSQGPGGADTQYF | TGCGCCAGCAGCCAAGGCCCGGGGGGGGCGGATACGCAGTATTTT | TRBJ2-3 | TRBD2 | TRBV4-1
CASSSGDWNTEAFF | TGTGCCAGCAGTTCCGGGGACTGGAACACTGAAGCTTTCTTT | TRBJ1-1 | . | TRBV28
CASSYGTVDEAFF | TGCGCCAGCAGCTACGGGACAGTCGATGAAGCTTTCTTT | TRBJ1-1 | TRBD1 | TRBV5-1
CASSHLDRGGYEQYF | TGCGCCAGCAGCCACTTGGACAGGGGAGGGTACGAGCAGTACTTC | TRBJ2-7 | TRBD1 | TRBV4-1
CASSLAASREQYF | TGTGCCAGCAGCTTGGCCGCTAGCCGCGAGCAGTACTTC | TRBJ2-7 | . | TRBV5-5
CASSPPELADNEQFF | TGTGCCAGCAGCCCGCCGGAGCTAGCGGACAATGAGCAGTTCTTC | TRBJ2-1 | TRBD2 | TRBV13
CSALAGEHEQYF | TGCAGCGCACTAGCGGGAGAACACGAGCAGTACTTC | TRBJ2-7 | TRBD2 | TRBV29-1
CASSFTPGIGPEAFF | TGTGCCAGCAGCTTCACCCCTGGTATCGGCCCTGAAGCTTTCTTT | TRBJ1-1 | . | TRBV7-2
CASSPFLGSTPTHPDTQYF | TGTGCCAGCAGCCCTTTTCTCGGATCGACACCGACCCACCCAGATACGCAGTATTTT | TRBJ2-3 | . | TRBV14
CASSADRINQPQHF | TGTGCCAGCAGCGCCGACAGGATCAATCAGCCCCAGCATTTT | TRBJ1-5 | . | TRBV2
CASSLNLGGEELFF | TGCGCCAGCAGCTTGAACCTAGGGGGCGAGGAGCTGTTTTTT | TRBJ2-2 | TRBD1 | TRBV5-1
CASSLRPGGAYEQYF | TGTGCCAGTAGTCTAAGGCCCGGAGGGGCCTACGAGCAGTACTTC | TRBJ2-7 | . | TRBV19
CASSSSTSLYRGGNQPQHF | TGTGCCAGCAGTTCCTCTACCAGCTTATACAGGGGAGGCAATCAGCCCCAGCATTTT | TRBJ1-5 | TRBD1 | TRBV28
CASSLSRLADYEQYF | TGTGCCAGCAGTTTATCTCGGCTAGCGGACTACGAGCAGTACTTC | TRBJ2-7 | TRBD2 | TRBV27
CASSLGTGSEAFF | TGTGCCAGTAGTCTCGGGACAGGAAGTGAAGCTTTCTTT | TRBJ1-1 | TRBD1 | TRBV19
CSVSGHNSYEQYF | TGCAGCGTCTCGGGACACAACTCCTACGAGCAGTACTTC | TRBJ2-7 | . | TRBV29-1
CASSLGRTRGYEQYF | TGTGCCAGCAGTTTAGGGCGGACCCGTGGCTACGAGCAGTACTTC | TRBJ2-7 | . | TRBV2
CASSLARTVDEQYF | TGTGCCAGCAGCTTAGCCCGCACCGTGGACGAGCAGTACTTC | TRBJ2-7 | . | TRBV7-9
CATSSPEALSGTDTQYF | TGTGCCACCAGCAGTCCTGAAGCCCTGTCGGGCACAGATACGCAGTATTTT | TRBJ2-3 | . | TRBV15
CSVGPLGIEQFF | TGCAGCGTTGGACCCCTGGGTATCGAGCAGTTCTTC | TRBJ2-1 | . | TRBV29-1
CASSLEVRGQSEKLFF | TGTGCCAGCAGCTTAGAAGTCAGGGGGCAAAGTGAAAAACTGTTTTTT | TRBJ1-4 | TRBD1 | TRBV7-2
CASSVGSDSYEQYF | TGTGCCAGCAGCGTAGGAAGCGACTCCTACGAGCAGTACTTC | TRBJ2-7 | . | TRBV9